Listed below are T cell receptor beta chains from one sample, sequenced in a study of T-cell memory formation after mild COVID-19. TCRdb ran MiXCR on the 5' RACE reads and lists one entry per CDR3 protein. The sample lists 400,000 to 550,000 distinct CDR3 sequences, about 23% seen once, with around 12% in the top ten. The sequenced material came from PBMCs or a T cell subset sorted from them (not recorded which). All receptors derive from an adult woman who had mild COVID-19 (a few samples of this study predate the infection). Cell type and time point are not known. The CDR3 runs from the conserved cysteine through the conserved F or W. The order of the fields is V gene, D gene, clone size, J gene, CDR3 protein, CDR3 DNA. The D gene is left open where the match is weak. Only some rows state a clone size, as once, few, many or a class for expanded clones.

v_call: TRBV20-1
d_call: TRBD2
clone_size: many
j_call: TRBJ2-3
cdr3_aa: CSARDDLAGESDTQYF
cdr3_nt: TGCAGTGCTAGAGATGATCTAGCGGGAGAGTCAGATACGCAGTATTTT

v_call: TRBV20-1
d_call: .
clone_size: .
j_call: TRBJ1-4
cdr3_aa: CSARGDLKGGEKLFF
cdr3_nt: TGCAGTGCTAGAGGTGACCTCAAAGGTGGCGAAAAACTGTTTTTT

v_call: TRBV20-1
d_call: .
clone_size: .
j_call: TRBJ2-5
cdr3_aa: CSAVRRETQYF
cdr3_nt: TGCAGTGCGGTACGGAGAGAGACCCAGTACTTC

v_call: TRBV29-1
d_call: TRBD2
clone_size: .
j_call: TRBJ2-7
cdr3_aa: CSVEGGQGGYEQYF
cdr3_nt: TGCAGCGTTGAAGGGGGTCAGGGAGGGTACGAGCAGTACTTC

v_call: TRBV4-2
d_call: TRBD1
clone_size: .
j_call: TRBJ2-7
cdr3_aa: CASSQEQGSSYEQYF
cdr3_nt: TGTGCCAGCAGCCAAGAACAGGGGAGCTCCTACGAGCAGTACTTC

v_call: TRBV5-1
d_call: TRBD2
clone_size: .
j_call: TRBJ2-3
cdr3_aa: CASSLPSGGVTDTQYF
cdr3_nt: TGCGCCAGCAGCTTGCCTAGCGGGGGGGTCACAGATACGCAGTATTTT

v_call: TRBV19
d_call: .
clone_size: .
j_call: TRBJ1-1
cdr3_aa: CASSGTRALSTEAFF
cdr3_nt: TGTGCCAGTAGTGGAACCCGGGCCTTGAGCACTGAAGCTTTCTTT

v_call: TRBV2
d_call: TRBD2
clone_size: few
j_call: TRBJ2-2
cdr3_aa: CAGSSGGANTGELFF
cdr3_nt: TGTGCCGGGAGTTCCGGGGGGGCGAACACCGGGGAGCTGTTTTTT

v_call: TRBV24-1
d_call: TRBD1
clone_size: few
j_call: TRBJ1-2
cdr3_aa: CATRAGTDYGYTF
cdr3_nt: TGTGCCACCAGAGCCGGGACAGACTATGGCTACACCTTC

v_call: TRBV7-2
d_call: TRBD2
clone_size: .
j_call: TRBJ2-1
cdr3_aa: CASRPGLEYNEQFF
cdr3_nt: TGTGCCAGCAGACCGGGACTAGAATACAATGAGCAGTTCTTC

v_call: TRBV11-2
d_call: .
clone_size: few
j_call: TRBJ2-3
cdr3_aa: CASSLGPGAGTDTQYF
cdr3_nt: TGTGCCAGCAGCTTAGGACCAGGGGCAGGCACAGATACGCAGTATTTT

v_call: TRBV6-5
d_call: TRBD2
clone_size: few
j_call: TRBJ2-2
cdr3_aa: CASSGGLAGVHTGELFF
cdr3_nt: TGTGCCAGCAGTGGTGGACTAGCGGGAGTTCACACCGGGGAGCTGTTTTTT

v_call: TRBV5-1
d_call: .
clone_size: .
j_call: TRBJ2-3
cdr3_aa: CASSLGDTNTDTQYF
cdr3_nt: TGCGCCAGCAGCTTGGGGGACACCAACACAGATACGCAGTATTTT

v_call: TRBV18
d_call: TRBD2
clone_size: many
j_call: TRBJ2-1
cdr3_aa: CASSPRTSGVYNEQFF
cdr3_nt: TGTGCCAGCTCACCACGGACTAGCGGGGTCTACAATGAGCAGTTCTTC

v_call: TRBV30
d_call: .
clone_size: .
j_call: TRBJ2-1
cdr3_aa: CAWSALGLSYNEQFF
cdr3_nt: TGTGCCTGGAGTGCCCTAGGGCTCTCCTACAATGAGCAGTTCTTC

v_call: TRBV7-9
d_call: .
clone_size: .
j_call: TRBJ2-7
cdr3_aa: CASSLANLRNYEQYF
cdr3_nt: TGTGCCAGCAGCCTAGCGAACCTCCGAAACTACGAGCAGTACTTC

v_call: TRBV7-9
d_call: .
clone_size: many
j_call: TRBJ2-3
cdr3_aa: CASSPFLGDTQYF
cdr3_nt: TGTGCCAGCAGCCCATTTCTAGGAGATACGCAGTATTTT

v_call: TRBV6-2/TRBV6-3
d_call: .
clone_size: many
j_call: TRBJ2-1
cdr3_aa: CASRPPGPTNEQFF
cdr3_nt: TGTGCCAGCAGGCCCCCGGGCCCCACCAATGAGCAGTTCTTC

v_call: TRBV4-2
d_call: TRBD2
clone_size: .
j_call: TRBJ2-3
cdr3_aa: CASSRGGFGTDTQYF
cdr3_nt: TGTGCCAGCAGTCGGGGGGGCTTCGGTACAGATACGCAGTATTTT

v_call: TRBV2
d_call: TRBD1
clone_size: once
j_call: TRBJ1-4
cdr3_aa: CASSDPKWSGQGALPNEKLFF
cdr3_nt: TGTGCCAGCAGTGATCCAAAATGGTCAGGACAGGGGGCTTTGCCTAATGAAAAACTGTTTTTT

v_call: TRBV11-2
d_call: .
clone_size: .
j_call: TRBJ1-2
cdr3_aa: CASSLDTATNYGYTF
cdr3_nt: TGTGCCAGCAGCTTAGATACCGCAACAAACTATGGCTACACCTTC

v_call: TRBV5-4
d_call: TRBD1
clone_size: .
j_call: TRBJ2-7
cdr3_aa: CASSALVGSDRVGEQYF
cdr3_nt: TGTGCCAGCAGCGCACTCGTGGGGAGTGACAGGGTTGGCGAGCAGTACTTC

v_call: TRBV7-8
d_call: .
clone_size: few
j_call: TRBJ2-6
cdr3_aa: CASRGDSLSGANVLTF
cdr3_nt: TGTGCCTCCCGCGGGGACAGCCTCTCTGGGGCCAACGTCCTGACTTTC

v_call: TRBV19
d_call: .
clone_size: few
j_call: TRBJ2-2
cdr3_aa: CASSIQGFGELFF
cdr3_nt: TGTGCCAGTAGTATCCAGGGGTTCGGGGAGCTGTTTTTT

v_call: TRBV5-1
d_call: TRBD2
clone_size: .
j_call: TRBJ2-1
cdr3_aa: CASSLSPKSSGGSYNEQFF
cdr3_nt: TGCGCCAGCAGCTTGTCGCCGAAATCTAGCGGGGGATCCTACAATGAGCAGTTCTTC

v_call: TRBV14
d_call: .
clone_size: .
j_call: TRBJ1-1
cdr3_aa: CASSQDRRPYRGVAFF
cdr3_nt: TGTGCCAGCAGCCAAGACCGACGCCCCTACAGAGGAGTGGCTTTCTTT

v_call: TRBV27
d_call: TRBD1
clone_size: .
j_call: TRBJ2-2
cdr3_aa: CASRRQGQGAGELFF
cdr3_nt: TGTGCCAGCAGACGTCAGGGACAGGGAGCGGGGGAGCTGTTTTTT

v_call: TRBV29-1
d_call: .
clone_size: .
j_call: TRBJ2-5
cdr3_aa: CSVELTRGGETQYF
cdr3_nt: TGCAGCGTTGAATTAACCAGGGGAGGGGAGACCCAGTACTTC

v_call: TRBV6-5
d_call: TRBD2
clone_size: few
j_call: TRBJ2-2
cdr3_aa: CASSYSGTSGNTGELFF
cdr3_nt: TGTGCCAGCAGTTACTCGGGGACTAGCGGGAACACCGGGGAGCTGTTTTTT

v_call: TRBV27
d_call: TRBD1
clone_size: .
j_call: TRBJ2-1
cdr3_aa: CASSLEIRDRDYNEQFF
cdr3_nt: TGTGCCAGCAGTTTAGAGATTCGGGACAGGGACTACAATGAGCAGTTCTTC

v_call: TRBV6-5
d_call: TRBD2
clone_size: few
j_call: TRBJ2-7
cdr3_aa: CASFPSGRAPSYEQYF
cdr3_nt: TGTGCCAGCTTCCCTAGCGGGAGGGCCCCCTCCTACGAGCAGTACTTC

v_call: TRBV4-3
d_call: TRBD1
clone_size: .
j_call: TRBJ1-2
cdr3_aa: CASSQGTGGVYGYTF
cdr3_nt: TGCGCCAGCAGCCAAGGGACAGGGGGTGTATATGGCTACACCTTC

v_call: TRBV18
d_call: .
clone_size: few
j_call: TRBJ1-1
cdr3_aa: CASSPLGGRGLGAFF
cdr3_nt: TGTGCCAGCTCACCATTGGGAGGACGAGGGTTGGGAGCTTTCTTT

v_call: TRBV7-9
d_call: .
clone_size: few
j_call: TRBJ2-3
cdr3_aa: CASSLAPGSTDTQYF
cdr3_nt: TGTGCCAGCAGCTTAGCGCCAGGGTCCACAGATACGCAGTATTTT

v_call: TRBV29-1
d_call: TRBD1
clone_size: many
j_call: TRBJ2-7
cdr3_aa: CSAGQGPSYEQYF
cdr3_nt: TGCAGCGCAGGACAGGGGCCTTCCTACGAGCAGTACTTC

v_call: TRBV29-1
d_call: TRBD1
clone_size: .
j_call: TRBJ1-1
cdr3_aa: CSVAGGGRGNTEAFF
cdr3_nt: TGCAGCGTGGCCGGGGGGGGCAGGGGGAATACTGAAGCTTTCTTT

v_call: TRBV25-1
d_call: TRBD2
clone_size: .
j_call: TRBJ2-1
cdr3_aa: CATREQRGRNNEQFF
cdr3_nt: TGTGCCACCAGAGAACAGCGGGGACGAAACAATGAGCAGTTCTTC

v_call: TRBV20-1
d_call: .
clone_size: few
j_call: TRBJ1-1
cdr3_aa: CSAATSAEAFF
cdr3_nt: TGCAGTGCTGCTACTAGCGCTGAAGCTTTCTTT

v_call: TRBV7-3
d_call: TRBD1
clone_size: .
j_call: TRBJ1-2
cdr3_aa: CASSPGQSRDYGYTF
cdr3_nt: TGTGCCAGCAGCCCGGGACAGTCAAGGGACTATGGCTACACCTTC

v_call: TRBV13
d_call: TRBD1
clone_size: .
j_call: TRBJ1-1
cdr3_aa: CASSSDGTGYNTEAFF
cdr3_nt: TGTGCCAGCAGCTCTGACGGGACAGGTTATAACACTGAAGCTTTCTTT

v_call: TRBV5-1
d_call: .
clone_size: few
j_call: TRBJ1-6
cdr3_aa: CASSSKGQASSYNSPLHF
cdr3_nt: TGCGCCAGCAGCTCTAAAGGGCAGGCGAGCTCCTATAATTCACCCCTCCACTTT

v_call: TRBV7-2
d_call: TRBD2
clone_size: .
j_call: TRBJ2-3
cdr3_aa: CASSMSGTSRYTDTQYF
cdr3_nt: TGTGCCAGCAGCATGTCCGGGACTAGCAGATACACAGATACGCAGTATTTT

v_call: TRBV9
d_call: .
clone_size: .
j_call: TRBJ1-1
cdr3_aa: CASSVDTEEAFF
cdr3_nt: TGTGCCAGCAGCGTAGATACAGAAGAAGCTTTCTTT

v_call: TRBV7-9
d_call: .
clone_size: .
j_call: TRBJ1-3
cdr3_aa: CASSNSRDTLLIGNTIYF
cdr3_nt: TGTGCCAGCAGCAATTCGCGGGACACCCTTCTGATTGGAAACACCATATATTTT

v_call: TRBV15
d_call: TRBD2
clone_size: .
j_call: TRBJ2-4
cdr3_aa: CATSSVLAGLAKNIQYF
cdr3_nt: TGTGCCACCAGCAGCGTTTTAGCGGGACTAGCCAAAAACATTCAGTACTTC

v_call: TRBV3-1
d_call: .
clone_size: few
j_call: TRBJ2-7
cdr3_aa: CASSQEVPYEQYF
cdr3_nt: TGTGCCAGCAGCCAAGAGGTCCCGTACGAGCAGTACTTC